This T cell receptor (beta chain) was identified during a study of blood T cell repertoires in COVID-19. Between the trimmed V and J ends, which lost 1 base and 0 bases, there was a span of 14 bases. Germline assignment: CDR1 SGHRS and CDR2 YFSETQ. This CDR3 contains 17 residues. Original processing methods: Reference gene primer amplification in the assay estimated nucleated cell counts. The repertoire was sequenced with immunoSEQ multiplex PCR; TCRdb's copy has only in-frame clones and lacks some. V and J calls and clone size come straight from that table; D and trimming were deduced from the DNA. The sample contains 250,000 to 300,000 clones, around nine tenths of which appear only once.

The receptor was isolated from a woman in her sixties with acute or convalescent COVID-19. The chain couples TRBV5-1 to TRBJ2-1; perhaps TRBD2 as D (6 bases). Sequencing input: peripheral blood. This CDR3 is CASSLNAGKSSYNEQFF. CDR3 sequence (DNA): TGCGCCAGCAGCTTGAACGCGGGGAAGAGCTCCTACAATGAGCAGTTCTTC. The variable domain in full, completed from reference TRBV5-1 and TRBJ2-1, reads KAGVTQTPRYLIKTRGQQVTLSCSPISGHRSVSWYQQTPGQGLQFLFEYFSETQRNKGNFPGRFSGRQFSNSRSEMNVSTLELGDSALYLCASSLNAGKSSYNEQFFGPGTRLTVL.